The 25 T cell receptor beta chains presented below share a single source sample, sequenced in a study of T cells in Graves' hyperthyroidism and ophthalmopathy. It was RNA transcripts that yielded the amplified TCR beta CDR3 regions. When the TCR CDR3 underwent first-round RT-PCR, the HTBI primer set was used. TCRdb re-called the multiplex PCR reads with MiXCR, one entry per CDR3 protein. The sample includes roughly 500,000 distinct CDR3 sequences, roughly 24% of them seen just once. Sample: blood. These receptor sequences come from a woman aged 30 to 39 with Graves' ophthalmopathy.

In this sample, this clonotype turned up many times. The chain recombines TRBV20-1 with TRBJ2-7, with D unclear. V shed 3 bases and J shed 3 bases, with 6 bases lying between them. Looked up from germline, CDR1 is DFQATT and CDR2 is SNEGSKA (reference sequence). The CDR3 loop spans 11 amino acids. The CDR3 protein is CSASERYEQYF. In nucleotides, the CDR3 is TGCAGTGCTAGCGAACGCTACGAGCAGTACTTC.

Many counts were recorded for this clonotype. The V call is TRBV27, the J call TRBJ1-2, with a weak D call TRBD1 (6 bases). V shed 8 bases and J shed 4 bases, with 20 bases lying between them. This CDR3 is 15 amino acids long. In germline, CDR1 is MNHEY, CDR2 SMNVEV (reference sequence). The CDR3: CASHPLDRPLYGYTF. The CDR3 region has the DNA TGTGCCAGCCATCCCCTTGACAGGCCACTCTATGGCTACACCTTC.

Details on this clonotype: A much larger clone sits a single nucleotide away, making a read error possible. CDR3 region: CSVVGDTGAYVLTF. The CDR3 DNA follows: TGCAGCGTTGTGGGTGACACTGGGGCCTACGTCCTGACTTTC. V and J are TRBV29-1 and TRBJ2-6; D may be TRBD1 (5 bases). CDR1 is SQVTM and CDR2 is ANQGSEA in the germline V gene. CDR3 length: 14 amino acids.

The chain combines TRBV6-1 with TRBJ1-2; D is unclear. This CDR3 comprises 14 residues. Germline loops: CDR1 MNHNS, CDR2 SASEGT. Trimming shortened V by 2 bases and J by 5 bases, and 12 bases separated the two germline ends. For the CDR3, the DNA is TGTGCCAGCAGTGAAAGAGAGCAGTTTTATGGCTACACCTTC. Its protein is CASSEREQFYGYTF.

DNA of the CDR3: TGTGCCAGCAGTACGGACGGCCGCAAGTACTTC. Translation: CASSTDGRKYF. The chain couples TRBV2 to TRBJ2-7; unclear D gene. The V end lost 5 bases, the J end lost 11 bases, and 13 bases lay between the germline ends. Germline V gives CDR1 SNHLY, CDR2 FYNNEI. This CDR3 comprises 11 residues.

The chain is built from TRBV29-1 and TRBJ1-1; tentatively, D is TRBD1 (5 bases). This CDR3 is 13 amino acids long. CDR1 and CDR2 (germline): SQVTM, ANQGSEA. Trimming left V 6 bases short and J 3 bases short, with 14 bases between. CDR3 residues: CSVSPGTDTEAFF. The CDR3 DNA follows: TGCAGCGTATCTCCAGGGACGGACACTGAAGCTTTCTTT. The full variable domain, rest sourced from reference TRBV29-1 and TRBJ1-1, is SAVISQKPSRDICQRGTSLTIQCQVDSQVTMMFWYRQQPGQSLTLIATANQGSEATYESGFVIDKFPISRPNLTFSTLTVSNMSPEDSSIYLCSVSPGTDTEAFFGQGTRLTVV.

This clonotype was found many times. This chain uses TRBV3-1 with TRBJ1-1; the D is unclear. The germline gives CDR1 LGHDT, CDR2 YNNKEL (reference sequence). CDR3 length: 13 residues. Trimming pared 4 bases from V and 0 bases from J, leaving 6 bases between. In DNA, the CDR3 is TGTGCCAGCAGCCTCAAAATGAACACTGAAGCTTTCTTT. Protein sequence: CASSLKMNTEAFF.

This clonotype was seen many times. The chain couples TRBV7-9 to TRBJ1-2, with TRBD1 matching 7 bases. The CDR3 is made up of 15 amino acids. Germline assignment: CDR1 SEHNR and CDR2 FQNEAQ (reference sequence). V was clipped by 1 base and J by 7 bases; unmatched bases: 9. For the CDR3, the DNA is TGTGCCAGCAGCTTAGGAAACAGGGGCCCGGGTGGCTACACCTTC. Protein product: CASSLGNRGPGGYTF.

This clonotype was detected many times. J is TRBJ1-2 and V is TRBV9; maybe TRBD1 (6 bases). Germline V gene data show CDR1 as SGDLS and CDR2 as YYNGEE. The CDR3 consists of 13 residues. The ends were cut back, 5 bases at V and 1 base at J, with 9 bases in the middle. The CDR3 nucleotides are TGTGCCAGCAGTGTACAGGGTAACTATGGCTACACCTTC. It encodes CASSVQGNYGYTF.

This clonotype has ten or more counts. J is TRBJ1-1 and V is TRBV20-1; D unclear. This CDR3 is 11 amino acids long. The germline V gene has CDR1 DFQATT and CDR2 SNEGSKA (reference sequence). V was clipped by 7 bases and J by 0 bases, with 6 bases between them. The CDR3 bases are TGCAGTGACAGCGTGAACACTGAAGCTTTCTTT. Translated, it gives CSDSVNTEAFF.

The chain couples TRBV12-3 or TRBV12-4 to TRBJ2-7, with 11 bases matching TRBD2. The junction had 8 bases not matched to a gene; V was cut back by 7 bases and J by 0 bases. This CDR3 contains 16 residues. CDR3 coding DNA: TGTGCCAGCACTCTCGGACTAGCGGGCCTCTCCTACGAGCAGTACTTC. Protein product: CASTLGLAGLSYEQYF.

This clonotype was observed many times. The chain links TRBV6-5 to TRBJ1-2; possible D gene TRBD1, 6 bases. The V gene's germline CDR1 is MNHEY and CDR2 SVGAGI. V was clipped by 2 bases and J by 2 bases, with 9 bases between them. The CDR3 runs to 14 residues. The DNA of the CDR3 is TGTGCCAGCAGTTACGGCACAGGGAACTATGGCTACACCTTC. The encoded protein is CASSYGTGNYGYTF.

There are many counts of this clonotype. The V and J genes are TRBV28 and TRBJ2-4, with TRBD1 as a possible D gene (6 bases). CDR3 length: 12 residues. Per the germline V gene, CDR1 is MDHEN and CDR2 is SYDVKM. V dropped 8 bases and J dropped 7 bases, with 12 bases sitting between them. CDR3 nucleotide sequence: TGTGCCAGCCGGGACACCGGGAACATTCAGTACTTC. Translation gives CASRDTGNIQYF.

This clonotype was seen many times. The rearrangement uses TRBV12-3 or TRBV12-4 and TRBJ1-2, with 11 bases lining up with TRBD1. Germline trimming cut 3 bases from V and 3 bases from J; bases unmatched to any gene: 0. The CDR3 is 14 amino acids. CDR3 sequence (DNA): TGTGCCAGCAGTTTGGGACAGGGGGACTATGGCTACACCTTC. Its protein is CASSLGQGDYGYTF.

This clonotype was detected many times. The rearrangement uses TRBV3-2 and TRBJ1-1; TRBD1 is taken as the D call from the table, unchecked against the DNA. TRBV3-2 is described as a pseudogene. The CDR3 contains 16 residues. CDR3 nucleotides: TGTGCCAGCAGCCAAACAGGGGATACGGTGAACACTGAAGCTTTCTTT. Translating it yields CASSQTGDTVNTEAFF.

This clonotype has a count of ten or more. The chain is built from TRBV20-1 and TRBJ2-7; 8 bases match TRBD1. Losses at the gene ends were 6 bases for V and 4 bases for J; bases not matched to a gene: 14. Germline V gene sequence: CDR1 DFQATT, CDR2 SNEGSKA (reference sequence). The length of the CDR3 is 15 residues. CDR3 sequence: CSALQGASGIYEQYF. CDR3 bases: TGCAGTGCCCTGCAGGGGGCCTCGGGCATATACGAGCAGTACTTC.

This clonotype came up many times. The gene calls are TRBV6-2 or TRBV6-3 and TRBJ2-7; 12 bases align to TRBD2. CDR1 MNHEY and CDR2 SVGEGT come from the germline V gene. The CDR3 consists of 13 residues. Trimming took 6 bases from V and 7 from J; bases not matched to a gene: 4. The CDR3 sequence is CASRLAGGGEQYF. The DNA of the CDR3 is TGTGCCAGCAGACTAGCGGGGGGAGGGGAGCAGTACTTC.

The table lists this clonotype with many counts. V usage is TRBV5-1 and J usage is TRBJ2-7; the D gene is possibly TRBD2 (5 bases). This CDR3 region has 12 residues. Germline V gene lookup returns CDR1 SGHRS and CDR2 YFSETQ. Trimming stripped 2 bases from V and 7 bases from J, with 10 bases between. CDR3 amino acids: CASSFDGEEQYF. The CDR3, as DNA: TGCGCCAGCAGCTTCGACGGGGAAGAGCAGTACTTC.

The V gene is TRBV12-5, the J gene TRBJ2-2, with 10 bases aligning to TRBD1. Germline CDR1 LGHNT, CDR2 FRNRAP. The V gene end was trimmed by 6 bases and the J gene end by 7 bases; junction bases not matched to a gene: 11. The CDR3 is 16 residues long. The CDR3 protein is CASGQSGTGVGGELFF. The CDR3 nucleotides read TGTGCTAGTGGGCAATCCGGGACAGGGGTTGGCGGGGAGCTGTTTTTT.

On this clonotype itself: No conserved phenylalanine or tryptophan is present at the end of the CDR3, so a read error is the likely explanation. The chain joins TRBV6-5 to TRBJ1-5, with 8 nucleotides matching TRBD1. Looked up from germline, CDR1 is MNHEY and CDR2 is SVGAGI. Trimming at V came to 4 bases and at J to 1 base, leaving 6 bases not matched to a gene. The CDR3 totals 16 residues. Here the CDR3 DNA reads TGTGCCAGCAGTTCTTTAGACAGGGGAAGCAATCAGCCCCAGCATGTG. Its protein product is CASSSLDRGSNQPQHV.

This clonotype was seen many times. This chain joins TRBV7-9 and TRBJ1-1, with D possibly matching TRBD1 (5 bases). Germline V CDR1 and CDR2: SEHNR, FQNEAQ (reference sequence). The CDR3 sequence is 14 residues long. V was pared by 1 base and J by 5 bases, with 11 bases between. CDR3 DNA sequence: TGTGCCAGCAGCTTAGAGCAGGGTTGGACTGAAGCTTTCTTT. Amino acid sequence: CASSLEQGWTEAFF.

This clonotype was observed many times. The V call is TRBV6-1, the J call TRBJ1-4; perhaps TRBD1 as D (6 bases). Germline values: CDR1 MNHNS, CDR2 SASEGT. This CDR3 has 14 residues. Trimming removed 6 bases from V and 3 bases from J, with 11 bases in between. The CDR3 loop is CASSETGPNEKLFF. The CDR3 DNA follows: TGTGCCAGCAGCGAAACAGGGCCTAATGAAAAACTGTTTTTT.

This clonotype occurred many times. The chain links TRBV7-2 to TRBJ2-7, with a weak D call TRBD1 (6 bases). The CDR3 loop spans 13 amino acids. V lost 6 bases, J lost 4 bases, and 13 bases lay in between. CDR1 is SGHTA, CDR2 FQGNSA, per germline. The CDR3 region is CASSSFRGYEQYF. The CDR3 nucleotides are TGTGCCAGCAGTTCATTCAGGGGTTACGAGCAGTACTTC.

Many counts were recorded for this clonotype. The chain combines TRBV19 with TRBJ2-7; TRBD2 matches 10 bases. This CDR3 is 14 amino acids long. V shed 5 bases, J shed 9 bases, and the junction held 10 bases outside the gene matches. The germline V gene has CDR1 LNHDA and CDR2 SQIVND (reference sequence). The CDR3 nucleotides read TGTGCCAGTAGTCCCAGCGGGGGGGCTTCTGGGCAGTACTTC. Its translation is CASSPSGGASGQYF.

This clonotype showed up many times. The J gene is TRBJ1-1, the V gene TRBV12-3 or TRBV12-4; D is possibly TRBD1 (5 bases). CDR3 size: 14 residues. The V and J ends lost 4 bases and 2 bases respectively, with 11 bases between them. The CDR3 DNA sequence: TGTGCCAGCAGTTGGGGGACGGGAAACACTGAAGCTTTCTTT. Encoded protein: CASSWGTGNTEAFF.